The 12 T cell receptor beta chains given below trace back to one sample, sequenced in a study of cytomegalovirus exposure and HLA in healthy donors. The study ran its PCR with 60 Vbeta and 13 Jbeta primers. Clones were sequenced by immunoSEQ multiplex PCR, and TCRdb holds only the in-frame ones, with some missing. The sample carries over 25,000 clones, 70% recorded once. Material for sequencing was PBMCs. The origin of the receptors is a woman aged 50 to 60 in good health and CMV-seronegative.

This clone appeared a few times. The chain is built from TRBV7-9 and TRBJ2-1; 11 nucleotides align to TRBD2. This CDR3 is built from 17 residues. The ends lost 1 base at V and 2 bases at J; junction bases unmatched: 4. Germline CDR1 and CDR2: SEHNR and FQNEAQ (reference sequence). This CDR3 is CASSLEEGLAAYNEQFF. CDR3 sequence (DNA): TGTGCCAGCAGCTTAGAGGAGGGACTAGCGGCCTACAATGAGCAGTTCTTC.

The gene calls are TRBV4-1 and TRBJ1-1; 9 positions match TRBD1. The CDR3 contains 14 residues. From germline, CDR1 is MGHRA and CDR2 YSYEKL. The trim removed 3 bases at V and 1 base at J, leaving 0 bases unmatched. The CDR3 coding sequence is TGCGCCAGCAGCCAGGGACAGGGGAACACTGAAGCTTTCTTT. Translating it yields CASSQGQGNTEAFF.

The chain recombines TRBV7-6 with TRBJ2-2; 12 bases line up with TRBD2. From germline, CDR1 is SGHVS and CDR2 FNYEAQ. J was trimmed by 3 bases and V by 2 bases; bases with no gene match: 1. CDR3 length equals 16 residues. The CDR3 sequence: CASSLTSGGHTGELFF. Here the CDR3 DNA reads TGTGCCAGCAGCTTAACTAGCGGGGGGCACACCGGGGAGCTGTTTTTT.

The chain is built from TRBV5-1 and TRBJ2-1; 8 bases line up with TRBD1. The CDR3 contains 13 residues. The V segment lost 4 bases and the J segment 6 bases; nucleotides outside the gene matches: 3. Germline V gene data show CDR1 as SGHRS and CDR2 as YFSETQ. CDR3 in amino acids: CASSPDRGNEQFF. The DNA of the CDR3 is TGCGCCAGCAGCCCAGACAGGGGCAATGAGCAGTTCTTC.

The genes are TRBV6-5 and TRBJ2-7; TRBD1 is a possible D gene (6 bases). The length of the CDR3 is 14 residues. Germline V gene data show CDR1 as MNHEY and CDR2 as SVGAGI. Between the trimmed V and J ends, which lost 6 bases and 6 bases, there was a span of 18 bases. CDR3 in DNA: TGTGCCAGCAGGGCCGGGACAACTATGAGCGAGCAGTACTTC. This gives the protein CASRAGTTMSEQYF.

The chain joins TRBV10-3 to TRBJ1-2; no firm D call. V lost 11 bases, J lost 6 bases, and 10 bases lay in between. There are 10 residues in the CDR3. The germline V gene encodes CDR1 ENHRY and CDR2 SYGVKD. CDR3 DNA: TGTGCCGCCGGACTGGATGGCTACACCTTC. It translates to CAAGLDGYTF.

The rearrangement links TRBV29-1 to TRBJ2-3; tentative D call: TRBD1 (5 bases). Trimming removed 4 bases from V and 0 bases from J, with 8 bases in between. Germline-derived CDR1 and CDR2 are SQVTM and ANQGSEA. The CDR3 is made up of 13 amino acids. This CDR3 is CSVGRQSTDTQYF. The CDR3 nucleotides are TGCAGCGTTGGGAGACAGAGCACAGATACGCAGTATTTT.

The gene calls are TRBV6-6 and TRBJ2-5, with D perhaps TRBD1 (6 bases). The CDR3 consists of 14 residues. Germline lookup yields CDR1 MNHNY and CDR2 SVGAGI (reference sequence). Between the trimmed V and J ends, which lost 5 bases and 1 base, there was a span of 11 bases. In DNA, the CDR3 is TGTGCCAGCAGTAGGGACAACAGCCAAGAGACCCAGTACTTC. Protein product: CASSRDNSQETQYF.

This chain links TRBV5-4 with TRBJ1-1; 9 bases line up with TRBD1. The germline CDR1 and CDR2 sequences are SGHNT and YYREEE (reference sequence). V lost 4 bases to trimming and J lost 5 bases; unmatched junction nucleotides: 6. The CDR3 totals 14 residues. CDR3 residues: CASSAGDRVTEAFF. CDR3 DNA sequence: TGTGCCAGCAGCGCCGGGGACAGGGTTACTGAAGCTTTCTTT.

This clone came up a few times. The V and J genes are TRBV7-7 and TRBJ2-3; 8 nucleotides match TRBD2. Germline CDR1 reads SSHAT; CDR2 reads FNYEAQ (reference sequence). Losses at the gene ends were 5 bases for V and 4 bases for J; bases not matched to a gene: 5. The length of the CDR3 is 14 residues. This chain's CDR3 is CASSPGGAADTQYF. CDR3 DNA: TGTGCCAGCAGCCCCGGGGGGGCCGCAGATACGCAGTATTTT.

This chain links TRBV19 with TRBJ1-5; possible D gene TRBD1, 6 bases. The CDR3 is 16 residues long. Trimming cost V 4 bases and J 3 bases, with 16 bases left between them. Per germline, CDR1 LNHDA and CDR2 SQIVND (reference sequence). This CDR3 reads CASSKVPGVDNQPQHF. CDR3 nucleotides: TGTGCCAGTAGTAAAGTCCCAGGGGTGGACAATCAGCCCCAGCATTTT.

The V gene is TRBV29-1, the J gene TRBJ2-7; D remains ambiguous. Trimming cost V 3 bases and J 5 bases, with 11 bases left between them. The germline V gene encodes CDR1 SQVTM and CDR2 ANQGSEA. The CDR3 has 12 residues. The CDR3 region has the DNA TGCAGCGTTGAGGCCAACCACCACGAGCAGTACTTC. Protein: CSVEANHHEQYF.